This T cell receptor beta chain originates from a study of T cell responses to AZD1222 COVID-19 vaccine (dated by TCRdb to 2020 to 2022). Describing the broader study: TCR sequencing was performed for about 240 trial participants, of whom about 200 were given two doses of AZD1222 and about 25 were given two doses of MenACWY control vaccine. Enrollment into the trials was organized by age into subgroups of 18-55, 56-69 and 70-plus years, and those subgroups contained 148, 28 and 57 TCR-sequenced participants, respectively.

Details on this clone: The clone's antigen remains unknown. No base quality information exists; no much larger clone differs at one position.

Here is what the overall study found, with its caveats: After two AZD1222 doses, spike-specific TCR breadth and depth were significantly higher than at day 0 and than in MenACWY recipients. Because no day 14 peak-response samples were available, repertoires were characterized only after the peak T cell response. In the small 56-69-year group, the increase in depth fell short of significance, most likely because of low power. Reportedly, almost half of the unique spike-specific TCRs recognized epitopes lying outside the regions that are mutated in the B.1.351 and B.1.1.7 variants. Conclusions about previously exposed vaccinees were limited because only six or seven AZD1222 recipients were SARS-CoV-2 seropositive at baseline. The vaccine-associated CD4 TCRs covered the entire spike protein, and the dominant responses fell in regions 160-218 and 743-854. Participants were mostly white British and included more females than males, and it was suggested by the authors that clonal diversity may have been underestimated.

The CDR3 regions of human TCRbeta chains were analyzed by immunosequencing. Concerning the study's data processing: Repertoire TCRs were matched against a reference library of SARS-CoV-2-specific TCRs generated with the MIRA antigen-specificity platform. Breadth was defined as the fraction of unique TCRs that were SARS-CoV-2-associated, and depth was defined as the fraction of total T cells that were SARS-CoV-2-associated. Using the MIRA data, each spike-specific TCR was mapped to the spike region that the TCR reacts to and placed in a CD4 or CD8 class. Log10-transformed breadth and depth values were compared by one-way ANOVA with Sidak's multiple comparisons tests. Held by TCRdb, this immuneACCESS table contains in-frame sequences only and omits some clones. Under half of the omission traces to an unresolved V gene where checked; the cause of the rest is unknown. That table gives V, J and clone size, and the DNA gave D and trimming. In this sample the table shows 150,000 to 200,000 clones, about nine tenths of which occur a single time. The ten top clones hold less than 3% of the sample.

The sample's time point label is to be understood as: baseline before first vaccination. Reading the label with the study, this specimen's treatment or condition is: meningococcal conjugate vaccine given as trial control. Vaccinee samples came from UK trials COV001 and COV002, including a single-blind randomized controlled phase 2/3 trial of AZD1222 (ChAdOx1 nCoV-19) in healthy adults. For TCRbeta chain sequencing, PBMC samples were collected from trial participants at day 0 and at day 28 after the second dose. CDR1 and CDR2 (SNHLY, FYNNEI) derive from the germline V gene. Measured from the cysteine to the phenylalanine, the CDR3 is 14 residues long. Of all the DNA, just the CDR3 is kept, 42 bases in frame from base 1. The trim is 4 bases for V and 4 bases for J, with a gap of 13 bases between the germline ends.

The material was peripheral blood, obtained on day 0 of MenACWY control vaccination. The sequence joins TRBV2 to TRBJ1-1, with TRBD1 tentatively as D gene (6 bases match). The clonotype comes from an adult in good health. The DNA sequence follows: TGTGCCAGCAGTGGGCACAGGGTGCGCACTGAAGCTTTCTTT. Its coded protein is CASSGHRVRTEAFF.